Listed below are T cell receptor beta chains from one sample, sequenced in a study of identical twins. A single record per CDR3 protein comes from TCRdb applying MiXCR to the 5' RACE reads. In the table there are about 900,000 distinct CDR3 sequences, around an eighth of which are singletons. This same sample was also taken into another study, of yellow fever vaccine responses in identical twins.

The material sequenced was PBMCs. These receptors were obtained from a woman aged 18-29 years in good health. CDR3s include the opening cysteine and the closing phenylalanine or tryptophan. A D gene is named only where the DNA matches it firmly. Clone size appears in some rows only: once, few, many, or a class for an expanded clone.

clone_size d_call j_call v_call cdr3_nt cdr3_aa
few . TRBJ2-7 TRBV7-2 TGTGCCAGCAGCTGGACAGAAGGATCCTACGAGCAGTACTTC CASSWTEGSYEQYF
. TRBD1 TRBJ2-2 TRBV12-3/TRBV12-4 TGTGCCAGCAGCTGGACAGGGGCGAACACCGGGGAGCTGTTTTTT CASSWTGANTGELFF
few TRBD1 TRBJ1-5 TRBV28 TGTGCCAGCAGTTTTTGGCAGGGGGTCAGTCAGCCCCAGCATTTT CASSFWQGVSQPQHF
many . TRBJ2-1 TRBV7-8 TGTGCCAGCAGCTTACGAGTCGAAGCGGGCAGCTACAATGAGCAGTTCTTC CASSLRVEAGSYNEQFF
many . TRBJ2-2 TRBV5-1 TGCGCCAGCAGCTGGGCAGGGAACACCGGGGAGCTGTTTTTT CASSWAGNTGELFF
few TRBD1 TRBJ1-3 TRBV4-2 TGTGCCAGCAGCCAAGAGACCTATCAGGGGGTCTCTGGAAACACCATATATTTT CASSQETYQGVSGNTIYF
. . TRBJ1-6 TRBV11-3 TGTGCCAGCAGCTTAGACACAGGGATTATTTCACCCCTCCACTTT CASSLDTGIISPLHF
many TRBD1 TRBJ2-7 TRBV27 TGTGCCAGTCGACAGGGAACTTACGAGCAGTACTTC CASRQGTYEQYF
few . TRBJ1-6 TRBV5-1 TGCGCCAGCAGCCCGACGGGGGTCTATAATTCACCCCTCCACTTT CASSPTGVYNSPLHF
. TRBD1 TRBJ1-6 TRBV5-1 TGCGCCAGCAGCAGACAGGGGAGCTCCTATAATTCACCCCTCCACTTT CASSRQGSSYNSPLHF
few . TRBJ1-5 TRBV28 TGTGCCAGCAATCCGCACGGAAACAATCAGCCCCAGCATTTT CASNPHGNNQPQHF
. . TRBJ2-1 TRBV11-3 TGTGCCAGCAGCCTCCGGGACACCAACAATGAGCAGTTCTTC CASSLRDTNNEQFF
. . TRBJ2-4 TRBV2 TGTGCCAGCAGTACTGACAGGACTGTAGCCAAAAACATTCAGTACTTC CASSTDRTVAKNIQYF
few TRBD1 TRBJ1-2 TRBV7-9 TGTGCCAGCAGCTTAGCGGGGACAGGCGGGGGCTACACCTTC CASSLAGTGGGYTF
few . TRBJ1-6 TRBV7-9 TGTGCCAGCAGCTTAGAACCCAGGGATTCACCCCTCCACTTT CASSLEPRDSPLHF
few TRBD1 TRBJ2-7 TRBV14 TGTGCCAGCAGTCCCGGGACAGGGATGTACGAGCAGTACTTC CASSPGTGMYEQYF
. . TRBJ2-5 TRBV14 TGTGCCAGCAGCCAAGAAGGGGCCGTACCGTCGCAGGCCCAGTACTTC CASSQEGAVPSQAQYF
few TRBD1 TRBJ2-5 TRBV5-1 TGCGCCAGCAGCTTGATGACAGGGGCCCGGGAGACCCAGTACTTC CASSLMTGARETQYF
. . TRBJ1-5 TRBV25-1 TGTGCCAGCAGTGGGGACCCGAGCAATCAGCCCCAGCATTTT CASSGDPSNQPQHF
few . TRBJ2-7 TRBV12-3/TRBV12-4 TGTGCCAGCAGTTACGGCGAAACCTACGAGCAGTACTTC CASSYGETYEQYF
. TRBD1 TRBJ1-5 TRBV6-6 TGTGCCGGCGGGACAGCAAATCAGCCCCAGCATTTT CAGGTANQPQHF
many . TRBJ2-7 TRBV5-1 TGCGCCAGCAGCTTGGGGCAGGATTTTTCCGAGCAGTACTTC CASSLGQDFSEQYF
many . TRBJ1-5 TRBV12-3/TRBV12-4 TGTGCCAGCAGCTTTGGGGGAAGAGGCAATCAGCCCCAGCATTTT CASSFGGRGNQPQHF
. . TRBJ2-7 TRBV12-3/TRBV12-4 TGTGCTAGCGGGACAGGCTACGAGCAGTACTTC CASGTGYEQYF
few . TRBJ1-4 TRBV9 TGTGCCAGCAGCGTAGATAAGGGGAATGAAAAACTGTTTTTT CASSVDKGNEKLFF
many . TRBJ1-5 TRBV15 TGTGCCACCAGCAGAGAACCCTCCTCGGGGTATCAGCCCCAGCATTTT CATSREPSSGYQPQHF
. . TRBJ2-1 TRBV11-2 TGTGCCAGCAGCTTAGTAGAGAGAGAATGGGGGGATGAGCAGTTCTTC CASSLVEREWGDEQFF
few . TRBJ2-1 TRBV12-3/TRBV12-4 TGTGCCAGCAGTTTCGGGCAGGGGTCCAATGAGCAGTTCTTC CASSFGQGSNEQFF
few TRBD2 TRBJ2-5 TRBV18 TGTGCCAGCTCACCACTAACTCGGACTAGCGGGGCAGCAGAGACCCAGTACTTC CASSPLTRTSGAAETQYF
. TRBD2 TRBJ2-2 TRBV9 TGTGCCAGCAGCGTATCGGGTAGCGGGAGTGGCACCGGGGAGCTGTTTTTT CASSVSGSGSGTGELFF
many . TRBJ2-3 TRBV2 TGTGCCAGCAGTGATGGCCAGGCAGATACGCAGTATTTT CASSDGQADTQYF
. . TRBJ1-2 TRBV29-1 TGCAGCGTTGAAGCGGCAGGGTACTATGGCTACACCTTC CSVEAAGYYGYTF
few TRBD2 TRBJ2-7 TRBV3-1 TGTGCCAGCAGCTACGGGACTAGCGCGAGCTACGAGCAGTACTTC CASSYGTSASYEQYF
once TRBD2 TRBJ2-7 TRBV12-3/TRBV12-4 TGTGCCAGCAGTCCGTTAGCGGGAGGGCCTGGCGAGCAGTACTTC CASSPLAGGPGEQYF
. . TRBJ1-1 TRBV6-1 TGTGCCAGCACCAAACAGGATACAGGGCGTGCTTTCTTT CASTKQDTGRAFF
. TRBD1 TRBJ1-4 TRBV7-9 TGTGCCAGCAGCCCACCGGGACAGAATGAAAAACTGTTTTTT CASSPPGQNEKLFF
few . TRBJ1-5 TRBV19 TGTGCCAGTAGTCTTGAGACCTGGCAGCCCCAGCATTTT CASSLETWQPQHF
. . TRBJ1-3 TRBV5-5 TGTGCCAGCAGCTTGGAGGTTGTCGTCGGAAACACCATATATTTT CASSLEVVVGNTIYF
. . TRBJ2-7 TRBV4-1 TGCGCCAGCAGCCAAGAACAGGGTTCCCCCACCTACGAGCAGTACTTC CASSQEQGSPTYEQYF
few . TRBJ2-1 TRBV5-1 TGCGCCAGCAGCTTAGCCTCCCCAGGGAATGAGCAGTTCTTC CASSLASPGNEQFF
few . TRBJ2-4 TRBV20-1 TGCAGTGTCTTCCCCCCCTCAGCCAAAAACATTCAGTACTTC CSVFPPSAKNIQYF
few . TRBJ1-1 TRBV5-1 TGCGCCAGCTCTCGAGGGGGGCCGACGAACACTGAAGCTTTCTTT CASSRGGPTNTEAFF
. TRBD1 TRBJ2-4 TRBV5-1 TGCGCCAGCAGCCCCAAACCGTGGGGACAGGGTTCCTATACTGTCAAAAACATTCAGTACTTC CASSPKPWGQGSYTVKNIQYF
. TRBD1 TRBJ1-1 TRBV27 TGTGCCAGCAGTTTATCGCTGGGACAGTATGAAGCTTTCTTT CASSLSLGQYEAFF
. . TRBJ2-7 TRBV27 TGTGCCAGCAGTCCCCTCGATGGGATCGAGCAGTACTTC CASSPLDGIEQYF
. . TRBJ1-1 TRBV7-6 TGTGCCAGCAGCTTTCAGACGAACACTGAAGCTTTCTTT CASSFQTNTEAFF
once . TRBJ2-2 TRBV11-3 TGTGCCAGCAGCTTACCGGGACTTCCAACCGGGGAGCTGTTTTTT CASSLPGLPTGELFF
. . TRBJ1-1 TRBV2 TGTGCCAGCAGTGAGGTGGGTTTGAACACTGAAGCTTTCTTT CASSEVGLNTEAFF
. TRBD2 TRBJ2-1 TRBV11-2 TGTGCCAGCAGCTTGAGCGGACTAGCGGGAGTAGGGGAGCAGTTCTTC CASSLSGLAGVGEQFF
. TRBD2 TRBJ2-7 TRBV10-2 TGCGCCAGCAGTGACGGGGGGAGAGGCTACGAGCAGTACTTC CASSDGGRGYEQYF
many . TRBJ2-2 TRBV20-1 TGCAGTGCTGGCCGGGCAGGGGAGTATGCCGGGGAGCTGTTTTTT CSAGRAGEYAGELFF
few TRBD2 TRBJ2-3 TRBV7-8 TGTGCCAGCAGCCAGCGACTAGCCCCCACAGATACGCAGTATTTT CASSQRLAPTDTQYF
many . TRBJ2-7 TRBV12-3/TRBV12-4 TGTGCCAGCAGTATTCTAGTCGCCGGGCCCTACGAGCAGTACTTC CASSILVAGPYEQYF
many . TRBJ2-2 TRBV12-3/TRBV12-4 TGTGCCATTAAAGGTGGGGGGTATCGTGGCGGGGAGCTGTTTTTT CAIKGGGYRGGELFF
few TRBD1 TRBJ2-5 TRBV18 TGTGCCAGCTCACCATTGGACAGGGAAGAGACCCAGTACTTC CASSPLDREETQYF